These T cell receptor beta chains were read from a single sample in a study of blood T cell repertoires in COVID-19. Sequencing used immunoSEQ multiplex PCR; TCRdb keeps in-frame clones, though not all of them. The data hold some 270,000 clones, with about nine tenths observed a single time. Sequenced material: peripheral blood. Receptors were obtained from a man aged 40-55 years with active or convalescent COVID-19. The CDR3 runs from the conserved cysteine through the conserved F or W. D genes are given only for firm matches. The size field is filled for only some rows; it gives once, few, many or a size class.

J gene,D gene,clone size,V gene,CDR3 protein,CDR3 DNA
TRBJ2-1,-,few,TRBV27,CASSPAQGGEQFF,TGTGCCAGCAGTCCAGCACAGGGTGGCGAGCAGTTCTTC
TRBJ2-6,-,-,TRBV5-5,CASSLVISGANVLTF,TGTGCCAGCAGCTTGGTCATCTCTGGGGCCAACGTCCTGACTTTC
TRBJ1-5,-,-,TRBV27,CASSFVREGQPQHF,TGTGCCAGCAGTTTTGTCAGGGAAGGTCAGCCCCAGCATTTT
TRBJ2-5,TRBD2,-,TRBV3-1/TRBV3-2,CASSPGLAGGETQYF,TGTGCCAGCAGCCCCGGACTAGCGGGGGGGGAGACCCAGTACTTC
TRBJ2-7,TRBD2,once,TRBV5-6,CASSPGTRMIEQYF,TGTGCCAGCAGCCCCGGGACTAGAATGATCGAGCAGTACTTC
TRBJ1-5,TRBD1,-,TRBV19,CASAYGQGGQPQHF,TGTGCCAGCGCCTATGGACAGGGTGGTCAGCCCCAGCATTTT
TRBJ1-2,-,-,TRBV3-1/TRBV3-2,CASSPTATNYGYTF,TGTGCCAGCAGCCCGACAGCCACTAACTATGGCTACACCTTC
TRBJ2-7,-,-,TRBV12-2,CASRLEAGLAGIEQYF,TGTGCAAGTCGCTTAGAAGCCGGACTAGCGGGGATCGAGCAGTACTTC
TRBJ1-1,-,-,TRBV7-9,CASSSQDRNTEAFF,TGTGCCAGCAGCTCTCAAGACAGGAACACTGAAGCTTTCTTT
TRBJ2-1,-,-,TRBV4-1,CASSLEAHEQFF,TGCGCCAGCAGCCTGGAGGCGCATGAGCAGTTCTTC
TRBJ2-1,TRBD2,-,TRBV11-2,CASSRGTSGVNEQFF,TGTGCCAGCAGTCGTGGCACTAGCGGGGTCAATGAGCAGTTCTTC
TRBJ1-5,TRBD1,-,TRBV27,CASSHSTGFGQPQHF,TGTGCCAGCAGTCACTCGACAGGGTTTGGGCAGCCCCAGCATTTT
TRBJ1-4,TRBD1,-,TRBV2,CASSHDRAGANEKLFF,TGTGCCAGCAGTCATGACAGGGCCGGGGCTAATGAAAAACTGTTTTTT
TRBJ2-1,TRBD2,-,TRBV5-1,CASRNGTSGEQFF,TGCGCCAGCAGAAACGGGACTAGCGGGGAGCAGTTCTTC